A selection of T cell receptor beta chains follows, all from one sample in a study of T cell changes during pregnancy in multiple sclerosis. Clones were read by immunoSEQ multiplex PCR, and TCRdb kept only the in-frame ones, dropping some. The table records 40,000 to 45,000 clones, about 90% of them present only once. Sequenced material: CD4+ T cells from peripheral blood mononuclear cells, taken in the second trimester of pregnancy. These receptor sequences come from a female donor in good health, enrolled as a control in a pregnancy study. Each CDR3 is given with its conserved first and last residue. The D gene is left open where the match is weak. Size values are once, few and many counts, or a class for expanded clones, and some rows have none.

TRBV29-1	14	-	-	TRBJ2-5	TGCAGCGTTGAACGAGGGGGAGTCTCCGAGACCCAGTACTTC	CSVERGGVSETQYF
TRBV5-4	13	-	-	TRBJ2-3	TGTGCCGGTCAAGTTAGTAGCACAGATACGCAGTATTTT	CAGQVSSTDTQYF
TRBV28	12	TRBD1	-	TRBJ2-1	TGTGCCAGCAGAAAGACAGGGGGGACCCAGTTCTTC	CASRKTGGTQFF
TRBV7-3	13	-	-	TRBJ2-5	TGTGCCAGCAGCTTGGCCTCACAAGAGACCCAGTACTTC	CASSLASQETQYF
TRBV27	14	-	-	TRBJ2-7	TGTGCCAGCAGTAAGAAACATCCCGGGGACGAGCAGTACTTC	CASSKKHPGDEQYF
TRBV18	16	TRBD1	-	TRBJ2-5	TGTGCCAGCTCACCGACCGGGACAGAAGTCCTGGAGACCCAGTACTTC	CASSPTGTEVLETQYF
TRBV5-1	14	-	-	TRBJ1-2	TGCGCCAGCAGCGAGCCAGGGGCCAACTATGGCTACACCTTC	CASSEPGANYGYTF
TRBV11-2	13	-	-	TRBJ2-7	TGTGCCAGTGGGGGCAGGCTCGTCGACGAGCAGTACTTC	CASGGRLVDEQYF
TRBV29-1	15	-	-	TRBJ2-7	TGCAGCGTCCGAAAAGGAGGGGACGGGGGCTACGAGCAGTACTTC	CSVRKGGDGGYEQYF
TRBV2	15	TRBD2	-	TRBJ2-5	TGTGCCGCCAAACGGGAGGGGGGCGGGGGAGAGACCCAGTACTTC	CAAKREGGGGETQYF
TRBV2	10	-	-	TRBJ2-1	TGTGCCAGCGCGTACAATGAGCAGTTCTTC	CASAYNEQFF
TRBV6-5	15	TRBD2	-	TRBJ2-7	TGTGCCAGCAGTTACTCGAGTCTAGCGGACTACGAGCAGTACTTC	CASSYSSLADYEQYF
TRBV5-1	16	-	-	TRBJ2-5	TGCGCCAGCAGCTCCCCGTACAGCGGCATACAAGAGACCCAGTACTTC	CASSSPYSGIQETQYF
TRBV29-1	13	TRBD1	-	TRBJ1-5	TGCAGCGTTGGCGGGACAGGGAAGCAGCCCCAGCATTTT	CSVGGTGKQPQHF
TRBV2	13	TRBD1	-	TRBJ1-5	TGTGCCAGCGGAGGGACAGGCAATCAGCCCCAGCATTTT	CASGGTGNQPQHF
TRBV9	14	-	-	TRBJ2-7	TGTGCCAGCAGCCCCCTGCCCCGGAGAGGTGAGCAGTACTTC	CASSPLPRRGEQYF
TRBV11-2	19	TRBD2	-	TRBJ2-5	TGTGCCAGCAGCTTACGGGGGTTTAGGACGGGAGGGCCGGGGGAGACCCAGTACTTC	CASSLRGFRTGGPGETQYF
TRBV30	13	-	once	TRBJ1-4	TGTGCCTTTCTCGGGAAGTTTAGTGAAAAACTGTTTTTT	CAFLGKFSEKLFF
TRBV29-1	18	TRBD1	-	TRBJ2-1	TGCAGCGACCGGGACAGGGGGCCTAAAAGGAGCTCCTACAATGAGCAGTTCTTC	CSDRDRGPKRSSYNEQFF
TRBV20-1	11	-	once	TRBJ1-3	TGCAGTGCTAGTTATGGAAACACCATATATTTT	CSASYGNTIYF
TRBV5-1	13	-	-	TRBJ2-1	TGCGCCAGCAGCTTGCGCGGCTACAATGAGCAGTTCTTC	CASSLRGYNEQFF
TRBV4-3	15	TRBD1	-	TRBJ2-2	TGCGCCAGCAGGAGGGACAGGGGAGGGCCTGGGGAGCTGTTTTTT	CASRRDRGGPGELFF
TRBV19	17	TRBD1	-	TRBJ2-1	TGTGCCAGTAGTACGTTTATCCCTGGGACAGGGGACAATGAGCAGTTCTTC	CASSTFIPGTGDNEQFF
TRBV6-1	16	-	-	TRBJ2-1	TGTGCCAGCAGTGACTGGGGCGGCCCCTCGGTTAATGAGCAGTTCTTC	CASSDWGGPSVNEQFF
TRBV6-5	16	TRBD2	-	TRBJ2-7	TGTGCCAGCAGTTACTCGCGGGTAGCGGGAGTAGGCGAGCAGTACTTC	CASSYSRVAGVGEQYF
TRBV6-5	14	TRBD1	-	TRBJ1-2	TGTGCCAGCAGTCGACAGGGGATTAACTATGGCTACACCTTC	CASSRQGINYGYTF
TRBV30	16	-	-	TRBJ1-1	TGTGCCTGGAGTGTACTACCGGGGACACTGAACACTGAAGCTTTCTTT	CAWSVLPGTLNTEAFF
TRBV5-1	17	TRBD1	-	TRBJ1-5	TGCGCCAGCAGTGAGACAGGGGGCAGGGGTAGCAATCAGCCCCAGCATTTT	CASSETGGRGSNQPQHF
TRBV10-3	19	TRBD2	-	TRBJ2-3	TGTGCCATCAGTGACCGGGGTTCAAGTAGCGGCGGGGGGGCAGATACGCAGTATTTT	CAISDRGSSSGGGADTQYF
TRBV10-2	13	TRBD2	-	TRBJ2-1	TGCGCCAGCGGACTAGCGGGAGGGTATGAGCAGTTCTTC	CASGLAGGYEQFF
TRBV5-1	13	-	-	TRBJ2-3	TGCGCCAGCAGCTTGGGCGAAGGGGGTACGCAGTATTTT	CASSLGEGGTQYF
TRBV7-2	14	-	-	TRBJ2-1	TGTGCCAGCAGCTTACTGGGGCGAAACAATGAGCAGTTCTTC	CASSLLGRNNEQFF
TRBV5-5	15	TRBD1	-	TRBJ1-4	TGTGCCAGCAGTACGAGACAGGGTGTAGGAGAAAAACTGTTTTTT	CASSTRQGVGEKLFF
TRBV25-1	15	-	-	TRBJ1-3	TGTGCCAGCAGCCACAGGACCAACTCTGGAAACACCATATATTTT	CASSHRTNSGNTIYF
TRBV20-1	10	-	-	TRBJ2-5	TGCAGTGCGCACAGGGAGACCCAGTACTTC	CSAHRETQYF
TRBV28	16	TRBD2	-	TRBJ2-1	TGTGCCAGCAGTCCTCCAGCGGGAGTGCCCCGCAATGAGCAGTTCTTC	CASSPPAGVPRNEQFF
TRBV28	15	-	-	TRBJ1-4	TGTGCCAGCAGTGCTGCAGGGTCGGTTAATGAAAAACTGTTTTTT	CASSAAGSVNEKLFF
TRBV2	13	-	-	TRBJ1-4	TGTGCCAGCAGTGAAGACACAGACGGAAAACTGTTTTTT	CASSEDTDGKLFF
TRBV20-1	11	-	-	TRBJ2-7	TGCAGTGCTCCCGACAACTACGAGCAGTACTTC	CSAPDNYEQYF
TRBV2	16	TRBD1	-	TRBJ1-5	TGTGCCAGCAGTCGCGTCGGACAGGGATTGGGTCAGCCCCAGCATTTT	CASSRVGQGLGQPQHF
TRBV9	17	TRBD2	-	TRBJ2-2	TGTGCCAGCAGCCCCCAGGAGTGGGAGGGCCTCGCCGGGGAGCTGTTTTTT	CASSPQEWEGLAGELFF
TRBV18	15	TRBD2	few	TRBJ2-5	TGTGCCAGCTCACCATCTAGCGGGGGGGAAGAGACCCAGTACTTC	CASSPSSGGEETQYF
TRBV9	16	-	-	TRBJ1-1	TGTGCCAGCAGCGTAGTAGATGAGGGAGGTAGTGGTGAAGCTTTCTTT	CASSVVDEGGSGEAFF
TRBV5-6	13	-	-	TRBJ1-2	TGTGCCAGCAGCACGGACACCTTCTATGGCTACACCTTC	CASSTDTFYGYTF
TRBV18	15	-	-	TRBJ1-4	TGTGCCAGCTCAAGGACACTTTCAACTAATGAAAAACTGTTTTTT	CASSRTLSTNEKLFF
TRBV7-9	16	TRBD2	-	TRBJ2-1	TGTGCCAGCAGCCATACGGGACTAGTGAGGTTCGATGAGCAGTTCTTC	CASSHTGLVRFDEQFF
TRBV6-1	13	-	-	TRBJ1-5	TGTGCCAGCAGACAGGGTGGAAATCAGCCCCAGCATTTT	CASRQGGNQPQHF
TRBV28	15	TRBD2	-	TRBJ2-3	TGTGCCAGCAGTTTCGGCGGGAGTACCGCAGATACGCAGTATTTT	CASSFGGSTADTQYF
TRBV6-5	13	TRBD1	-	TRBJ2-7	TGTGCCACGGCTGGGACAGGTACCTACGAGCAGTACTTC	CATAGTGTYEQYF
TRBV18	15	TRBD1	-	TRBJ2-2	TGTGCCAGCTCACCCTCAGACAGGGACGGCGGGGAGCTGTTTTTT	CASSPSDRDGGELFF
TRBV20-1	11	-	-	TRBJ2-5	TGCAGTGCTACCCACGGGGAGACCCAGTACTTC	CSATHGETQYF
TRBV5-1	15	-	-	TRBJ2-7	TGCGCCAGCAGCCCAACCGGGTCCTCTGAGAACGAGCAGTACTTC	CASSPTGSSENEQYF
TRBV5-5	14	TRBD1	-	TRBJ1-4	TGTGCCAGCCAACGACAGGGTTATAATGAAAAACTGTTTTTT	CASQRQGYNEKLFF
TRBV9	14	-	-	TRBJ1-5	TGTGCCAGCAGCGTCGGACCGGGGATCCAGCCCCAGCATTTT	CASSVGPGIQPQHF
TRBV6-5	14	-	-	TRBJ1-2	TGTGCCAGCAGTTACTCCAGCAGTACGAGGGCTCGTACCTTC	CASSYSSSTRARTF
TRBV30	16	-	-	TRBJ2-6	TGTGCCTGGAGTAGGGGGGGAGGCTCTGGGGCCAACGTCCTGACTTTC	CAWSRGGGSGANVLTF
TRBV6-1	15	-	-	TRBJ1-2	TGTGCCAGCAGTGAAAGTCAGGGAGGGAGCTATGGCTACACCTTC	CASSESQGGSYGYTF
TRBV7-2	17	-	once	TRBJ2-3	TGTGCCAGCAGCTTATCGGGATCTAGCGTCGGCACAGATACGCAGTATTTT	CASSLSGSSVGTDTQYF
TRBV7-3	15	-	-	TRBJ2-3	TGTGCCAGCAGCTTATTGCACTCTAGCACAGATACGCAGTATTTT	CASSLLHSSTDTQYF